The 3 T cell receptor beta chains below come from one sample, sequenced in a study of T cell repertoires in cytomegalovirus infection. TCRdb re-called the reads with MiXCR, one entry per CDR3 protein. The sample has approximately 630,000 distinct CDR3 sequences, 20% to 25% seen once. The sample was CD8+ T cells from PBMCs. These receptors came from a human donor in good health (CMV status not recorded). Some clones in this sample may be carry-over from other donors' samples.

The V call is TRBV12-3 or TRBV12-4, the J call TRBJ2-2; D might be TRBD2 (5 bases). The V gene lost 6 bases and the J gene lost 4 bases, with 15 bases spanning the gap. This CDR3 spans 15 amino acids. The CDR3: CASSPPEGFTGELFF. The CDR3 region has the DNA TGTGCCAGCAGCCCCCCAGAGGGTTTCACCGGGGAGCTGTTTTTT.

The chain employs TRBV5-6 and TRBJ1-1, with D hard to call. Trimming pared 0 bases from V and 0 bases from J, leaving 9 bases between. The germline CDR1 and CDR2 sequences are SGHDT and YYEEEE. CDR3 length equals 15 residues. The CDR3 region is CASSLEEYMNTEAFF. CDR3 nucleotides: TGTGCCAGCAGCTTGGAGGAGTATATGAACACTGAAGCTTTCTTT.

This clonotype was seen many times. The rearrangement uses TRBV7-3 and TRBJ2-7; D assignment may be TRBD1 or TRBD2 (6 bases each). The CDR3 runs to 13 residues. From germline, CDR1 is SGHTA and CDR2 FQGTGA. Trimming removed 4 bases at V and 6 bases at J, with 13 bases between. In nucleotides, the CDR3 is TGTGCCAGCAGCTCCCAGGGGACTCCCGAGCAGTACGTC. Translated, it gives CASSSQGTPEQYV.